Below are 32 T cell receptor beta chains sequenced from a single sample in a study of post-analysis software for immune sequencing data. Study-wide points: Included in a set of about five TRBV segments more frequent in patients than controls were TRBV5-6, TRBV5-1 and TRBV20-1.

These TCRs are of unknown antigen specificity. cDNA libraries for TCR beta contained unique molecular identifiers. TCRdb fed the PCR reads into MiXCR, producing one record per CDR3 protein. The sample holds roughly 670,000 distinct CDR3 sequences, 55% to 70% seen once. The sequenced sample was blood. Every receptor here comes from a girl aged 2-9 years with multiple sclerosis.

The sample holds a few counts of this clonotype. The chain couples TRBV7-8 to TRBJ2-1, with 7 nucleotides matching TRBD2. J gave up 0 bases and V 3 bases, and 11 bases lay outside the gene matches. The CDR3 spans 18 residues. Per the germline V gene, CDR1 is SGHVS and CDR2 is FQNEAQ. The CDR3 nucleotides are TGTGCCAGCAGCTTGAGACCGGGACTAACGAGCTCCTACAATGAGCAGTTCTTC. Translating gives CASSLRPGLTSSYNEQFF.

In its sample, this clonotype was seen a few times. The chain uses TRBV5-6 and TRBJ2-5; 11 nucleotides line up with TRBD1. Looked up from germline, CDR1 is SGHDT and CDR2 is YYEEEE. The CDR3 has 15 residues. V dropped 4 bases and J dropped 4; count of bases not matched to a gene: 6. The CDR3 sequence: CASSRGQGVGETQYF. The CDR3 coding sequence is TGTGCCAGCAGCCGGGGACAGGGGGTTGGAGAGACCCAGTACTTC.

The genes are TRBV6-5 and TRBJ1-3; D is ambiguous. V gave up 6 bases and J gave up 4 bases, with 22 bases separating them. The CDR3 consists of 17 residues. Germline V lookup: CDR1 MNHEY, CDR2 SVGAGI. The CDR3 region has the DNA TGTGCCAGCAGATCCTCCGACGGGCTGCCCGCCGGAAACACCATATATTTT. Amino acid sequence: CASRSSDGLPAGNTIYF.

The chain uses TRBV5-1 and TRBJ2-7; D gene uncertain. Germline V gives CDR1 SGHRS, CDR2 YFSETQ. The CDR3 runs to 15 residues. Trimming removed 0 bases from V and 1 base from J, with 11 bases in between. The CDR3 region has the DNA TGCGCCAGCAGCTTGGACGGAAGGGAATCCTACGAGCAGTACTTC. This codes for CASSLDGRESYEQYF. Full variable domain (remainder filled in from reference TRBV5-1 and TRBJ2-7): KAGVTQTPRYLIKTRGQQVTLSCSPISGHRSVSWYQQTPGQGLQFLFEYFSETQRNKGNFPGRFSGRQFSNSRSEMNVSTLELGDSALYLCASSLDGRESYEQYFGPGTRLTVT.

On this clonotype itself: At one boundary the junction diverges from the germline segment, which might be a read error. V and J are TRBV3-1 and TRBJ1-5, with 8 nucleotides matching TRBD1. The CDR3 is made up of 14 amino acids. Germline CDR1 is LGHDT and CDR2 is YNNKEL (reference sequence). CDR3 sequence: CASSQNGQGQPQHF. CDR3 sequence (DNA): TGCGCCAGCAGCCAAAACGGACAGGGTCAGCCCCAGCATTTT.

The chain uses TRBV6-6 and TRBJ1-6, with D unclear. There are 14 residues in the CDR3. Trimming pared 2 bases from V and 6 bases from J, leaving 8 bases between. CDR1 is MNHNY and CDR2 is SVGAGI in the germline V gene (reference sequence). This chain's CDR3 is CASSYGSSNSPLHF. The CDR3, as DNA: TGTGCCAGCAGTTACGGGTCGTCTAATTCACCCCTCCACTTT.

The rearrangement joins TRBV12-3 or TRBV12-4 to TRBJ2-1; 9 bases fit TRBD2. The CDR3 has 15 residues. V shed 2 bases, J shed 6 bases, and the junction held 5 bases outside the gene matches. As DNA, the CDR3 is TGTGCCAGCAGTTTATCTAGCGGGGATCCCAATGAGCAGTTCTTC. Its translation: CASSLSSGDPNEQFF.

The chain employs TRBV25-1 and TRBJ2-6; D is unclear. Germline loops: CDR1 MGHDK, CDR2 SYGVNS. The CDR3 loop spans 14 amino acids. V lost 0 bases, J lost 3 bases, and 3 bases lay in between. The CDR3 sequence is CASSEYNGANVLTF. The CDR3, as DNA: TGTGCCAGCAGTGAATATAATGGGGCCAACGTCCTGACTTTC.

The DNA of the CDR3 is TGTGCCAGCAGTTACGATCAGGGGGTCTCCTACAATGAGCAGTACTTC. As protein: CASSYDQGVSYNEQYF. This chain joins TRBV6-2 or TRBV6-3 and TRBJ2-7; TRBD1 matches at 7 bases. CDR3 size: 16 residues. Trimming removed 2 bases from V and 7 bases from J; junction bases left unmatched: 14. Per germline, CDR1 MNHEY and CDR2 SVGEGT.

This clonotype was detected once. This chain links TRBV6-5 with TRBJ1-2; D is uncertain. Between the trimmed V and J ends, which lost 5 bases and 4 bases, there was a span of 11 bases. This CDR3 is 13 amino acids long. Germline V gene sequence: CDR1 MNHEY, CDR2 SVGAGI. For the CDR3, the DNA is TGTGCCAGCAGTCCCCGGGAGAGCTATGGCTACACCTTC. This sequence encodes CASSPRESYGYTF.

This rearrangement joins TRBV6-5 to TRBJ2-5, with TRBD1 as a possible D gene (5 bases). Germline CDR1 MNHEY, CDR2 SVGAGI. The CDR3 extends over 15 amino acids. V lost 5 bases and J lost 4, with 17 bases in between. This chain's CDR3 is CASSLDQGKGETQYF. DNA for the CDR3: TGTGCCAGCAGTCTTGACCAGGGCAAAGGAGAGACCCAGTACTTC.

This clonotype was observed a handful of times. This chain uses TRBV20-1 with TRBJ2-5; 11 positions match TRBD2. The germline gives CDR1 DFQATT, CDR2 SNEGSKA (reference sequence). V was clipped by 4 bases and J by 5 bases; unmatched bases: 6. CDR3 length: 14 amino acids. In DNA, the CDR3 is TGCAGTGCTAAAGGGACTAGCGGAGGGGAGACCCAGTACTTC. Protein product: CSAKGTSGGETQYF.

The V and J genes are TRBV28 and TRBJ2-3, with D possibly TRBD2 on 5 matching bases. Between the trimmed V and J ends, which lost 5 bases and 3 bases, there was a span of 18 bases. The germline gives CDR1 MDHEN, CDR2 SYDVKM. The CDR3 spans 16 residues. CDR3 in amino acids: CASSPLGSRGTDTQYF. The CDR3 bases are TGTGCCAGCAGTCCCCTAGGGTCCCGGGGAACAGATACGCAGTATTTT.

The chain uses TRBV15 and TRBJ2-5; D gene ambiguous. Germline CDR1 and CDR2: LNHNV and YYDKDF (reference sequence). V gave up 0 bases and J gave up 1 base, with 9 bases separating them. The CDR3 runs to 15 residues. The CDR3 spells CATSRDLGTQETQYF. The CDR3 DNA is TGTGCCACCAGCAGAGATCTAGGCACCCAAGAGACCCAGTACTTC. Complete variable domain (other parts from reference TRBV15 and TRBJ2-5): DAMVIQNPRYQVTQFGKPVTLSCSQTLNHNVMYWYQQKSSQAPKLLFHYYDKDFNNEADTPDNFQSRRPNTSFCFLDIRSPGLGDTAMYLCATSRDLGTQETQYFGPGTRLLVL.

There are a few counts of this clonotype. The chain couples TRBV7-9 to TRBJ2-1; D may correspond to TRBD1 or TRBD2 (5 bases each). Germline V gene sequence: CDR1 SEHNR, CDR2 FQNEAQ (reference sequence). V was pared by 5 bases and J by 5 bases, with 13 bases between. The CDR3 is made up of 14 amino acids. This chain's CDR3 is CASSPGTYHNEQFF. CDR3 sequence (DNA): TGTGCCAGCAGCCCGGGGACCTACCACAATGAGCAGTTCTTC.

V and J are TRBV4-1 and TRBJ2-3; tentatively, D is TRBD2 (7 bases). This CDR3 is built from 15 residues. The germline V gene encodes CDR1 MGHRA and CDR2 YSYEKL. V gave up 0 bases and J gave up 1 base, with 8 bases separating them. The CDR3, as DNA: TGCGCCAGCAGCCAAGAAGGGGGGGGCACAGATACGCAGTATTTT. Protein product: CASSQEGGGTDTQYF.

In its sample, this clonotype was seen a few times. J is TRBJ2-1 and V is TRBV19; 7 bases agree with TRBD1. CDR1 LNHDA and CDR2 SQIVND come from the germline V gene (reference sequence). The CDR3 runs 14 residues. J lost 4 bases, V lost 6 bases, and 6 bases had no gene match. CDR3 sequence reads: CASRGTEDYNEQFF. In nucleotides, the CDR3 is TGTGCCAGTAGGGGGACAGAGGATTACAATGAGCAGTTCTTC.

This clonotype came up a few times. The gene calls are TRBV9 and TRBJ2-5; D is perhaps TRBD1 (6 bases). V was pared by 0 bases and J by 1 base, with 7 bases between. CDR3 length equals 14 residues. The germline gives CDR1 SGDLS, CDR2 YYNGEE. The CDR3 DNA is TGTGCCAGCAGCGTAGGCAGGGGCCAAGAGACCCAGTACTTC. Amino acids: CASSVGRGQETQYF.

The chain links TRBV7-3 to TRBJ2-3; D may be TRBD1 (6 bases). CDR1 and CDR2 from the germline V gene are SGHTA and FQGTGA. V lost 3 bases to trimming and J lost 2 bases, with 12 bases between them. This CDR3 comprises 15 residues. CDR3 in DNA: TGTGCCAGCAGCTTGACCGGGACACTCACAGATACGCAGTATTTT. Residues: CASSLTGTLTDTQYF.

The V call is TRBV28, the J call TRBJ2-7; D is unclear. The CDR3 consists of 14 residues. V lost 10 bases and J lost 0, with 16 bases in between. Germline V lookup: CDR1 MDHEN, CDR2 SYDVKM. The CDR3 DNA follows: TGTGCCACCGGACCCTCCTTTAGCTCCTACGAGCAGTACTTC. This translates into CATGPSFSSYEQYF.

This chain links TRBV12-5 with TRBJ1-2; D is undetermined. The CDR3 covers 14 residues. Trimming stripped 3 bases from V and 2 bases from J, with 10 bases between. The germline V gene encodes CDR1 LGHNT and CDR2 FRNRAP. In DNA form, the CDR3 reads TGTGCTAGTGGTTTTGGGAGGCGGAACTATGGCTACACCTTC. Encoded protein: CASGFGRRNYGYTF.

V usage is TRBV6-5 and J usage is TRBJ2-2, with D possibly being TRBD1 (5 bases). V was shortened by 9 bases and J by 1 base, with 12 bases between the two germline ends. Germline CDR1 MNHEY, CDR2 SVGAGI. This CDR3 has 14 amino acids. The CDR3 nucleotides are TGTGCCAGTAAAGGGGATTGGAACACCGGGGAGCTGTTTTTT. This codes for CASKGDWNTGELFF.

This CDR3 is CASSYPGLENTEAFF. The CDR3 DNA is TGTGCCAGCAGTTACCCGGGACTCGAGAACACTGAAGCTTTCTTT. V is TRBV6-5 and J is TRBJ1-1; tentatively, D is TRBD1 (5 bases). Trimming removed 2 bases at V and 1 base at J, with 11 bases between. Germline-derived CDR1 and CDR2 are MNHEY and SVGAGI. The CDR3 consists of 15 residues.

This chain uses TRBV4-3 with TRBJ2-5, with D maybe TRBD2 (5 bases). There are 15 residues in the CDR3. The germline gives CDR1 LGHNA, CDR2 YSLEER. V was shortened by 0 bases and J by 4 bases, with 12 bases between the two germline ends. For the CDR3, the DNA is TGCGCCAGCAGCCAAGATCTGGAGGCGGGAGAGACCCAGTACTTC. Its protein product is CASSQDLEAGETQYF.

This clonotype has a handful of counts. V is TRBV6-2 or TRBV6-3 and J is TRBJ1-1, with 8 bases identical to TRBD1. The CDR3 has 17 amino acids. J lost 6 bases, V lost 2 bases, and 14 bases had no gene match. In germline, CDR1 is MNHEY, CDR2 SVGEGT. The CDR3 loop reads CASSYQKGQGLYAEAFF. In DNA form, the CDR3 reads TGTGCCAGCAGTTACCAAAAAGGACAGGGCCTTTACGCTGAAGCTTTCTTT.

The DNA for the CDR3 is TGCAGTGCTAGAATCAGGGGGGGGACAGATACGCAGTATTTT. Protein: CSARIRGGTDTQYF. V usage is TRBV20-1 and J usage is TRBJ2-3; tentatively, D is TRBD1 or TRBD2 (7 bases each). CDR1 and CDR2 from the germline V gene are DFQATT and SNEGSKA (reference sequence). The CDR3 contains 14 residues. The V and J ends lost 2 bases and 3 bases respectively, with 12 bases between them.

The rearrangement links TRBV6-5 to TRBJ2-1; 9 bases map to TRBD1. V shed 6 bases and J 9 bases; nucleotides not matched to a gene: 12. CDR1 MNHEY and CDR2 SVGAGI come from the germline V gene. This CDR3 region has 15 residues. The CDR3 coding sequence is TGTGCCAGCAGACTCGGGACAGGGTCGTTTGGTGAGCAGTTCTTC. This codes for CASRLGTGSFGEQFF.

The CDR3 sequence: CASSFLAGGSTDTQYF. CDR3 DNA: TGCGCCAGCAGCTTCCTAGCGGGAGGGAGCACAGATACGCAGTATTTT. The V gene is TRBV5-1, the J gene TRBJ2-3, with 12 bases matching TRBD2. The V and J ends lost 2 bases and 0 bases, in that order; junction bases with no gene match: 1. Germline V lookup: CDR1 SGHRS, CDR2 YFSETQ. This CDR3 comprises 16 residues.

The CDR3, as DNA: TGTGCCATCAGCCCGAGGGGCTCCTACGAGCAGTACTTC. It encodes CAISPRGSYEQYF. The chain uses TRBV10-3 and TRBJ2-7; D possibly matches TRBD1 or TRBD2 (5 bases each). Trimming stripped 6 bases from V and 0 bases from J, with 9 bases between. The length of the CDR3 is 13 residues. CDR1 ENHRY and CDR2 SYGVKD come from the germline V gene.

J is TRBJ2-3 and V is TRBV28; weak D call: TRBD2 (6 bases). Looked up from germline, CDR1 is MDHEN and CDR2 is SYDVKM. The V and J ends lost 3 bases and 7 bases respectively, with 8 bases between them. This CDR3 spans 12 amino acids. The CDR3 here is CASSFGGNTQYF. The CDR3 DNA is TGTGCCAGCAGTTTCGGGGGTAATACGCAGTATTTT.

The chain couples TRBV10-3 to TRBJ2-5; D is unresolved. The germline gives CDR1 ENHRY, CDR2 SYGVKD. Trimming removed 6 bases at V and 2 bases at J, with 19 bases between. The CDR3 consists of 16 residues. CDR3 coding DNA: TGTGCCATCAGGGGCGAGAAAAAGGGTCAGCAAGAGACCCAGTACTTC. Encoded protein: CAIRGEKKGQQETQYF.

This chain connects TRBV7-8 to TRBJ1-4; D ambiguous. Trimming pared 2 bases from V and 6 bases from J, leaving 13 bases between. Germline values: CDR1 SGHVS, CDR2 FQNEAQ. This CDR3 is 15 amino acids long. The CDR3 spells CASSLSGPPDEKLFF. DNA of the CDR3: TGTGCCAGCAGCTTAAGTGGACCCCCGGATGAAAAACTGTTTTTT.